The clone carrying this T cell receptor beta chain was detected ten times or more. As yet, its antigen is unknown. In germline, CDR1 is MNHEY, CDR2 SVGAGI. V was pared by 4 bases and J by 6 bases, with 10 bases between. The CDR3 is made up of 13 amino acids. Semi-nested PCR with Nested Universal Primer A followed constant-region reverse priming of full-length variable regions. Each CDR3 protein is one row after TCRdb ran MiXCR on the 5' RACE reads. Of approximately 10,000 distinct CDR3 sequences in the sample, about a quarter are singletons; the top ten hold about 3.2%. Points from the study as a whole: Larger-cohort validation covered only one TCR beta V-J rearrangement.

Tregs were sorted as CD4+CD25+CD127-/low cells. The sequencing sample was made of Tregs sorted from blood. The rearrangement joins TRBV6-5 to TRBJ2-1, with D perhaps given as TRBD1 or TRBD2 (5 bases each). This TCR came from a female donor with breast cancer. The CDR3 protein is CASSSGRSNEQFF. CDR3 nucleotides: TGTGCCAGCAGTTCGGGACGGTCCAATGAGCAGTTCTTC.